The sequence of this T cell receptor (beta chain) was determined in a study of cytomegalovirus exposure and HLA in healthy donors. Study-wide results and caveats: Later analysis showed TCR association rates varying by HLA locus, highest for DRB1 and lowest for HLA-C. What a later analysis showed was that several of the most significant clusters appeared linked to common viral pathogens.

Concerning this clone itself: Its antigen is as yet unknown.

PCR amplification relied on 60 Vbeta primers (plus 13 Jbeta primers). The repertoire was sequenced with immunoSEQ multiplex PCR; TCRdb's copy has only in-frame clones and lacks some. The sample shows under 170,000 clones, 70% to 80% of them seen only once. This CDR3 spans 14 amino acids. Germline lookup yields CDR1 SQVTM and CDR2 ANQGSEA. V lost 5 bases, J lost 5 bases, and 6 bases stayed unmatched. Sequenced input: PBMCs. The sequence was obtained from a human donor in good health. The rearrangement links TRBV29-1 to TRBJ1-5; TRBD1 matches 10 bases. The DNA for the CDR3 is TGCAGCGTTCGGACAGGGGGGATTGATCAGCCCCAGCATTTT. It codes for CSVRTGGIDQPQHF.